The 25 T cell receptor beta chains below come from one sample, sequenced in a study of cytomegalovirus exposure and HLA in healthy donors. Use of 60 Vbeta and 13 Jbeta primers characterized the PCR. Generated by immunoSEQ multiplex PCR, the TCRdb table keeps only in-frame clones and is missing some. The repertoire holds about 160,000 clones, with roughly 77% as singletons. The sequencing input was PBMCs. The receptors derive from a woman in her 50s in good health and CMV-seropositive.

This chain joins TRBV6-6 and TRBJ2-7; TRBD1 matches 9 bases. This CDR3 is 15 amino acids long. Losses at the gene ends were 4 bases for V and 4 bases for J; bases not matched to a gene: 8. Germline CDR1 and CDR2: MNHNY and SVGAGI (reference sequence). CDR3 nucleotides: TGTGCCAGCAGTTTCCCGGACAGGGGTCGATACGAGCAGTACTTC. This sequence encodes CASSFPDRGRYEQYF.

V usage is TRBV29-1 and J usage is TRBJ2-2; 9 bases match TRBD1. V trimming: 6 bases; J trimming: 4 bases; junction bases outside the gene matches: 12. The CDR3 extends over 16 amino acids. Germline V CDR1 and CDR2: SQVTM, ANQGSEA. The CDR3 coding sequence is TGCAGCGTGCCGGTCTACAGGGGGCTGAGCACCGGGGAGCTGTTTTTT. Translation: CSVPVYRGLSTGELFF.

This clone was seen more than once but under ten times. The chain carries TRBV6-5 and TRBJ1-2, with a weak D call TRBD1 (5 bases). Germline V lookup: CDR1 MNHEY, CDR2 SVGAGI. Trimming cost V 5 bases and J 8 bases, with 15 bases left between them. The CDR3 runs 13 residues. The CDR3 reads CASSIQESTGYTF. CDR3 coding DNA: TGTGCCAGCAGTATACAGGAGTCGACGGGCTACACCTTC.

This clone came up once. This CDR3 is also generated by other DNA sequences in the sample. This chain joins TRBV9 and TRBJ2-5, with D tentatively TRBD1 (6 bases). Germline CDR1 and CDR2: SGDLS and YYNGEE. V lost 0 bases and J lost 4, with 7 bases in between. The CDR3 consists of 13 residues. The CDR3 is CASSVGGRETQYF. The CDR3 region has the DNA TGTGCCAGCAGCGTAGGGGGGCGAGAGACCCAGTACTTC.

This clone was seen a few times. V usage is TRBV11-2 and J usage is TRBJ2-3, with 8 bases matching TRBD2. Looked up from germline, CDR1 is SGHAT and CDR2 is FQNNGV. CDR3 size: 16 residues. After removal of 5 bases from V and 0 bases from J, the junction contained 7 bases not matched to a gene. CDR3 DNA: TGTGCCAGCAGCCTGGGGGCTAGCGGGAGCACAGATACGCAGTATTTT. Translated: CASSLGASGSTDTQYF.

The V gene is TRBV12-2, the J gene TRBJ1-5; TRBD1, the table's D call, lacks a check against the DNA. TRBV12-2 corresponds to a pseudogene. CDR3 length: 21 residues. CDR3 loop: CASRLVRRAIVYRNSNQPQHF. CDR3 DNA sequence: TGTGCAAGTCGCTTAGTCCGCAGGGCGATCGTCTACCGAAATAGCAATCAGCCCCAGCATTTT.

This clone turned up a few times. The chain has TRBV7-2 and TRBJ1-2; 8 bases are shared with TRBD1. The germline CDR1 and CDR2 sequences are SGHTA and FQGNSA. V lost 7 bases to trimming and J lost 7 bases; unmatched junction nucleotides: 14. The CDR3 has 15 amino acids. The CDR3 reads CASTQRATGVAGYTF. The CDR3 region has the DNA TGTGCCAGCACCCAGAGGGCGACAGGGGTCGCTGGCTACACCTTC.

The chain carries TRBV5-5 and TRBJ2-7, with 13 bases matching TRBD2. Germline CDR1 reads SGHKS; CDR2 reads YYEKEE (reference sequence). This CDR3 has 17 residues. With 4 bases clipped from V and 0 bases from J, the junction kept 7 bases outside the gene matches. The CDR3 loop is CASSLGLAGIHSYEQYF. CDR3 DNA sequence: TGTGCCAGCAGCCTGGGACTAGCGGGGATTCACTCCTACGAGCAGTACTTC.

The CDR3 here is CASSLTAGTTYEQYF. The CDR3 coding sequence is TGTGCCAGCAGCTTAACAGCGGGGACCACCTACGAGCAGTACTTC. V usage is TRBV7-3 and J usage is TRBJ2-7, with 7 positions matching TRBD2. The germline V gene encodes CDR1 SGHTA and CDR2 FQGTGA. V lost 0 bases to trimming and J lost 2 bases; unmatched junction nucleotides: 4. The CDR3 has 15 residues.

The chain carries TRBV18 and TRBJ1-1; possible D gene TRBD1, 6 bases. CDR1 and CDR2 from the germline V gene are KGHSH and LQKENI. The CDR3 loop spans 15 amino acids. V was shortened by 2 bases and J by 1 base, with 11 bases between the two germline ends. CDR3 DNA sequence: TGTGCCAGCTCACCATACGGGACAACGAACACTGAAGCTTTCTTT. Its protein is CASSPYGTTNTEAFF.

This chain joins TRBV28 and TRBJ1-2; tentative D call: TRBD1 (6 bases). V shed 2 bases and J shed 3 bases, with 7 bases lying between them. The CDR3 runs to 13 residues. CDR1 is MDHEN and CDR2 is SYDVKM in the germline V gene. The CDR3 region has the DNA TGTGCCAGCAGTTTAGGGGGCTACTATGGCTACACCTTC. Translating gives CASSLGGYYGYTF.

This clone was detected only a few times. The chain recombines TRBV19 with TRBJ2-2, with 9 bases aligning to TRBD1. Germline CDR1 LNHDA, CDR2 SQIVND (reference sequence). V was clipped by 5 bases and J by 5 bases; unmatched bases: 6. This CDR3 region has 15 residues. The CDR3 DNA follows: TGTGCCAGTAGTTTGGACAGGGGAAGGACCGGGGAGCTGTTTTTT. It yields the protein CASSLDRGRTGELFF. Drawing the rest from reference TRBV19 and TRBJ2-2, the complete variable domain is DGGITQSPKYLFRKEGQNVTLSCEQNLNHDAMYWYRQDPGQGLRLIYYSQIVNDFQKGDIAEGYSVSREKKESFPLTVTSAQKNPTAFYLCASSLDRGRTGELFFGEGSRLTVL.

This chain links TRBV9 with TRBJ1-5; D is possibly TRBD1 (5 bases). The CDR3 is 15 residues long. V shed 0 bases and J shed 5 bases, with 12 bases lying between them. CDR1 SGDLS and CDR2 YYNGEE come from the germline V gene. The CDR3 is CASSVVGGGDQPQHF. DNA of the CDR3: TGTGCCAGCAGCGTAGTGGGGGGGGGAGATCAGCCCCAGCATTTT.

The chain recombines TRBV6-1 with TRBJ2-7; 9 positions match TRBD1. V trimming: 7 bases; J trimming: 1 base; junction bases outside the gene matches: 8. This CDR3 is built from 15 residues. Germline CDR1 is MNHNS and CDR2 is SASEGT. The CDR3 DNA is TGTGCCAGCAAAGGGGCCGGGACAGGGTCCTACGAGCAGTACTTC. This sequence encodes CASKGAGTGSYEQYF.

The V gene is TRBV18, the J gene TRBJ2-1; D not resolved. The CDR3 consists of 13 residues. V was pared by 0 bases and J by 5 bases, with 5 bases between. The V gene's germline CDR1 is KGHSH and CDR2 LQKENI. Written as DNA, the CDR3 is TGTGCCAGCTCACCACCAGCTGACAATGAGCAGTTCTTC. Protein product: CASSPPADNEQFF.

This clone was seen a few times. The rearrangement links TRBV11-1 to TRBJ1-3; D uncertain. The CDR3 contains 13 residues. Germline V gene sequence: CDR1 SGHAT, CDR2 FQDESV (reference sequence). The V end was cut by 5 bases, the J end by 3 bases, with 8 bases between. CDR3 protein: CASSPQSGNTIYF. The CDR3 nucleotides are TGTGCCAGCAGCCCACAGAGTGGAAACACCATATATTTT. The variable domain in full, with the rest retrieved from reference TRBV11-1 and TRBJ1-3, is EAEVAQSPRYKITEKSQAVAFWCDPISGHATLYWYRQILGQGPELLVQFQDESVVDDSQLPKDRFSAERLKGVDSTLKIQPAELGDSAMYLCASSPQSGNTIYFGEGSWLTVV.

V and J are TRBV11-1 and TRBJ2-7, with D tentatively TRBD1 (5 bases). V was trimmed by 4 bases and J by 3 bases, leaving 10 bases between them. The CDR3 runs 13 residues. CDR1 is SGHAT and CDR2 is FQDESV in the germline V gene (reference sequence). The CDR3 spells CASSSQVLYEQYF. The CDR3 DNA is TGTGCCAGCAGCTCACAGGTCCTCTACGAGCAGTACTTC.

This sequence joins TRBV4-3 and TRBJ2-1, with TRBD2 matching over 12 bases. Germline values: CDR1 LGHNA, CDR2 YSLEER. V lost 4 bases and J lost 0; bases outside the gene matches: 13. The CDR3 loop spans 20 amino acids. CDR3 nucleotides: TGCGCCAGCAGCCCCAGGGAACCTAGCGGGGGGGCATACTCCTACAATGAGCAGTTCTTC. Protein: CASSPREPSGGAYSYNEQFF.

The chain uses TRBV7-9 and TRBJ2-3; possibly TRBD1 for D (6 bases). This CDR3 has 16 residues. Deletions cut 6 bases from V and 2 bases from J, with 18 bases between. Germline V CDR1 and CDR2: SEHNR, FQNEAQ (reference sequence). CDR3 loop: CASRETGTRYTDTQYF. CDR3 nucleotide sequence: TGTGCCAGCAGAGAAACCGGGACAAGGTACACAGATACGCAGTATTTT.

CDR3 nucleotide sequence: TGTGCCAGCATTGACGGGTACACTGAAGCTTTCTTT. Translation gives CASIDGYTEAFF. The gene calls are TRBV28 and TRBJ1-1, with D hard to call. The germline gives CDR1 MDHEN, CDR2 SYDVKM. Trimming took 7 bases from V and 3 from J, leaving 9 bases between them. CDR3 length: 12 residues.

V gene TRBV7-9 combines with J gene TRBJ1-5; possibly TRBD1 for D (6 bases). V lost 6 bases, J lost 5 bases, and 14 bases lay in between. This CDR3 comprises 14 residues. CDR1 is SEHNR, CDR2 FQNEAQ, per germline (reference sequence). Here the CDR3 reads CASSKGQPDQPQHF. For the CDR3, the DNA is TGTGCCAGCAGTAAAGGACAGCCAGATCAGCCCCAGCATTTT.

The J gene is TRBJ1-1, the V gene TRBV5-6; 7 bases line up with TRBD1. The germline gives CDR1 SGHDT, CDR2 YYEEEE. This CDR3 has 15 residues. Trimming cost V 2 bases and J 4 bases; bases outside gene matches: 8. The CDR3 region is CASSFRQTGSTEAFF. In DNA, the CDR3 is TGTGCCAGCAGCTTCCGACAGACAGGGAGCACTGAAGCTTTCTTT. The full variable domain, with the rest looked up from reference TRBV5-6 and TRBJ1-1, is DAGVTQSPTHLIKTRGQQVTLRCSPKSGHDTVSWYQQALGQGPQFIFQYYEEEERQRGNFPDRFSGHQFPNYSSELNVNALLLGDSALYLCASSFRQTGSTEAFFGQGTRLTVV.

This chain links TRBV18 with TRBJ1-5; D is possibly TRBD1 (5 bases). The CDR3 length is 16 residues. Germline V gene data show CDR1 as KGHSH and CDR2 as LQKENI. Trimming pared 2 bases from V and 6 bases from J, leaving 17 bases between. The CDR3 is CASSPTHSGIGQPQHF. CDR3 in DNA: TGTGCCAGCTCACCAACCCATTCAGGGATTGGTCAGCCCCAGCATTTT.

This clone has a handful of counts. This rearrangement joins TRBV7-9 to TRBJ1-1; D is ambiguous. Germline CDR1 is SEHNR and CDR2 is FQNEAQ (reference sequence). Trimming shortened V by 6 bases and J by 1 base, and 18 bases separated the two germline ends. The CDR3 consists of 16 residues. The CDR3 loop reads CASSAPRKQPNTEAFF. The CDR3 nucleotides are TGTGCCAGCAGTGCCCCCAGGAAACAGCCGAACACTGAAGCTTTCTTT.

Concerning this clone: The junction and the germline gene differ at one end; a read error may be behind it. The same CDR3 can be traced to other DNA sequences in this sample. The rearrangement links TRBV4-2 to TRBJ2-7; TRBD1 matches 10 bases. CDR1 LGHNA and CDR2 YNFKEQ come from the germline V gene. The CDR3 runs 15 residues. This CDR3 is CASSPRDRGSGEQYF. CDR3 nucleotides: TGTGCCAGCAGCCCTCGGGACAGGGGTTCGGGGGAGCAGTATTTC.